The 32 T cell receptor beta chains presented below share a single source sample, sequenced in a study of molecular identifiers for immune sequencing clone quantification. TCRdb independently ran MiXCR on the PCR reads; one entry per CDR3 protein. The sample contains approximately 90,000 distinct CDR3 sequences, 20% to 25% of which appear only once. The source material was naive CD8+ T cells from blood, with Jurkat cell RNA spiked in. Subset specified: FACS-sorted CD8+CD4-CCR7+CD45RA+ naive T cells. The receptor source for this set is a human donor in good health. Some libraries in this study had Jurkat cell RNA spiked in.

On this clonotype: A much more abundant neighbour one base away suggests this may be a read error. The genes are TRBV20-1 and TRBJ2-7; D gene ambiguous. The germline V gene has CDR1 DFQATT and CDR2 SNEGSKA (reference sequence). The CDR3 has 10 amino acids. The DNA of the CDR3 is TGCAGAGTGGTGATGTACGAGCAGTACTTC. This translates into CRVVMYEQYF.

Concerning this clonotype: One end of the junction varies from germline; a read error may be responsible. This chain uses TRBV4-2 with TRBJ2-1; TRBD2 aligns across 9 bases. Germline CDR1 reads LGHNA; CDR2 reads YNFKEQ. CDR3 size: 18 residues. CDR3 protein: CASSQGLLSGRSCNEQFF. In DNA, the CDR3 is TGTGCCAGCAGCCAAGGTCTCCTTAGCGGGAGATCCTGCAATGAGCAGTTCTTC.

In this sample, this clonotype turned up many times. The rearrangement joins TRBV5-8 to TRBJ1-2; a possible D gene is TRBD1 (6 bases). This CDR3 region has 15 residues. The germline V and J ends were trimmed by 1 base and 2 bases, with 12 bases remaining between them. From germline, CDR1 is SGHTS and CDR2 YDEGEE. The CDR3 coding sequence is TGTGCCAGCAGCTTGAAGGGGGGCTGGAACTATGGCTACACCTTC. This translates into CASSLKGGWNYGYTF.

This clonotype occurred once. A read error is possible here, since a much larger clone lies one base away. The rearrangement uses TRBV12-5 and TRBJ2-5, with 7 bases aligning to TRBD2. Germline V gene data show CDR1 as LGHNT and CDR2 as FRNRAP. CDR3 size: 16 residues. CDR3 residues: CASGLGPLAAQGTQYF. DNA for the CDR3: TGTGCTAGTGGTTTGGGTCCTCTAGCGGCACAAGGGACCCAGTACTTC.

V usage is TRBV28 and J usage is TRBJ2-2; D gene uncertain. The V end lost 3 bases, the J end lost 0 bases, and 14 bases lay between the germline ends. The CDR3 totals 17 residues. The germline CDR1 and CDR2 sequences are MDHEN and SYDVKM. CDR3 nucleotide sequence: TGTGCCAGCAGTTTGGTCGAGGTTCTCGCGAACACCGGGGAGCTGTTTTTT. It is translated as CASSLVEVLANTGELFF. Full variable domain (outside the CDR3, taken from reference TRBV28 and TRBJ2-2): DVKVTQSSRYLVKRTGEKVFLECVQDMDHENMFWYRQDPGLGLRLIYFSYDVKMKEKGDIPEGYSVSREKKERFSLILESASTNQTSMYLCASSLVEVLANTGELFFGEGSRLTVL.

The V gene is TRBV6-5, the J gene TRBJ2-6; the match to TRBD1 covers 7 bases. V shed 8 bases and J 7 bases; nucleotides not matched to a gene: 11. Per the germline V gene, CDR1 is MNHEY and CDR2 is SVGAGI. The CDR3 sequence is 15 residues long. CDR3 sequence (DNA): TGTGCCAGCGGTGACAGGGTATACGATGCCAACGTCCTGACTTTC. This gives the protein CASGDRVYDANVLTF.

Comments on this clonotype: This sequence may be a read error, since a much larger clone differs from it by one base. The chain combines TRBV7-2 with TRBJ2-7, with 9 bases lining up with TRBD1. The CDR3 runs 14 residues. Germline CDR1 SGHTA, CDR2 FQGNSA. CDR3 bases: TGTGCCAGCAGCCTGGGACAGGGCTTCTACGGGCAGTACTTC. Translating it yields CASSLGQGFYGQYF.

This clonotype is a singleton in its sample. With a much larger clone just one base away, this may be a read error. The chain links TRBV7-9 to TRBJ2-1; D is uncertain. The germline CDR1 and CDR2 sequences are SEHNR and FQNEAQ (reference sequence). CDR3 size: 15 residues. For the CDR3, the DNA is TGTACCAGCAGCCCCCCCTGGCTATCCTACAATGAGCAGTTCTTC. It codes for CTSSPPWLSYNEQFF.

Ten or more counts support this clonotype. In DNA form, the CDR3 reads TGCAGCGTGATGATAGCGGGAGGGATTTACAATGAGCAGTTCTTC. This sequence encodes CSVMIAGGIYNEQFF. The chain uses TRBV29-1 and TRBJ2-1; TRBD2 matches 11 bases. From germline, CDR1 is SQVTM and CDR2 ANQGSEA. The length of the CDR3 is 15 residues. Unmatched junction bases numbered 8, after V lost 6 bases and J lost 4 bases.

This clonotype was recorded many times. The rearrangement uses TRBV7-9 and TRBJ2-1; TRBD2 agrees at 8 bases. The germline gives CDR1 SEHNR, CDR2 FQNEAQ (reference sequence). J lost 15 bases, V lost 7 bases, and 17 bases had no gene match. The CDR3 covers 14 residues. CDR3 nucleotide sequence: TGTGCCAGCACTCCGGTTAGCGGGGACCTATCCGGGTTCTTC. Translation: CASTPVSGDLSGFF.

This clonotype has a count of ten or more. The rearrangement joins TRBV18 to TRBJ1-1, with 7 bases matching TRBD1. This CDR3 has 12 residues. Germline CDR1 is KGHSH and CDR2 is LQKENI. Germline trimming cut 3 bases from V and 7 bases from J; bases unmatched to any gene: 2. DNA for the CDR3: TGTGCCAGCTCACCGTCAGGGGGTGAAGCTTTCTTT. Protein sequence: CASSPSGGEAFF.

About this clonotype: A much larger clonotype is one base distant, so this may be a read error. As DNA, the CDR3 is TGTGCCACCAGCAGAGATCTGGCAGGTGAGCAGTTCTTC. Protein product: CATSRDLAGEQFF. The rearrangement uses TRBV15 and TRBJ2-1, with D unresolved. Germline V lookup: CDR1 LNHNV, CDR2 YYDKDF (reference sequence). V shed 0 bases and J shed 9 bases, with 9 bases lying between them. This CDR3 contains 13 residues.

This clonotype has a single count. A single base separates this from a much larger clone, so it may be a read error. The V call is TRBV15, the J call TRBJ2-7; 7 bases are a match to TRBD2. The germline V gene encodes CDR1 LNHNV and CDR2 YYDKDF (reference sequence). CDR3 length: 16 residues. The CDR3 DNA is TGTGCCACCAGCACCGTCCGGGCTAGCGGCTCCTACGAGCATTACTTC. Encoded protein: CATSTVRASGSYEHYF.

V usage is TRBV7-9 and J usage is TRBJ2-3; TRBD2 matches at 9 bases. This CDR3 contains 17 residues. The J segment lost 4 bases and the V segment lost 5 bases, leaving 13 bases of the junction unmatched. Germline V lookup: CDR1 SEHNR, CDR2 FQNEAQ (reference sequence). CDR3 bases: TGTGCCAGCAGCCCTAGCGGGGCCTCCTTTAGCGCAGATACGCAGTATTTT. It codes for CASSPSGASFSADTQYF.

This clonotype was detected many times. The rearrangement joins TRBV28 to TRBJ1-2; 8 positions match TRBD1. The junction had 21 bases not matched to a gene; V was cut back by 4 bases and J by 8 bases. Germline V gene data show CDR1 as MDHEN and CDR2 as SYDVKM. This CDR3 region has 18 residues. The CDR3 nucleotides read TGTGCCAGCAGTTCCACCTACGGGATCGACAGGGGCACAGGAGGCTACACCTTC. Translating gives CASSSTYGIDRGTGGYTF.

The CDR3 spells CASSLDGTSGNTQYF. CDR3 bases: TGTGCCAGCAGCTTAGACGGGACTAGCGGGAATACGCAGTATTTT. This chain joins TRBV7-8 and TRBJ2-3; 13 nucleotides agree with TRBD2. V lost 1 base, J lost 7 bases, and 2 bases stayed unmatched. Germline CDR1 reads SGHVS; CDR2 reads FQNEAQ. There are 15 residues in the CDR3.

The genes are TRBV19 and TRBJ1-1, with a tentative D call TRBD1 (5 bases). The germline V gene has CDR1 LNHDA and CDR2 SQIVND (reference sequence). This CDR3 is 13 amino acids long. The V end lost 4 bases, the J end lost 3 bases, and 9 bases lay between the germline ends. DNA for the CDR3: TGTGCCAGTAGTAAGGGGCCATACACTGAAGCTTTCTTT. It codes for CASSKGPYTEAFF.

This clonotype was found a few times. The V gene is TRBV19, the J gene TRBJ1-5; unclear D gene. The CDR3 sequence is 15 residues long. Trimming took off 1 base at V and 0 bases at J, with 7 bases between the two ends. The V gene's germline CDR1 is LNHDA and CDR2 SQIVND (reference sequence). CDR3 residues: CASSIGPYSNQPQHF. DNA for the CDR3: TGTGCCAGTAGTATAGGGCCATATAGCAATCAGCCCCAGCATTTT.

The sample holds many counts of this clonotype. The CDR3 here is CASSSPRWTAKSTDTQYF. The DNA of the CDR3 is TGTGCCAGCAGCTCCCCCCGATGGACAGCCAAATCCACAGATACGCAGTATTTT. This rearrangement joins TRBV11-2 to TRBJ2-3; tentative D call: TRBD1 (6 bases). CDR1 is SGHAT and CDR2 is FQNNGV in the germline V gene. This CDR3 comprises 18 residues. Trimming stripped 4 bases from V and 2 bases from J, with 22 bases between.

To note about this clonotype: With a much larger clone just one base away, this may be a read error. The chain joins TRBV4-2 to TRBJ2-7; D uncertain. CDR1 and CDR2 from the germline V gene are LGHNA and YNFKEQ. The CDR3 is made up of 14 amino acids. Here the CDR3 reads CAGSQDSLNYEQYF. In DNA, the CDR3 is TGTGCCGGCAGCCAAGATTCGCTGAACTACGAGCAGTACTTC.

This clonotype was counted many times. The chain links TRBV2 to TRBJ2-7; D is perhaps TRBD2 (5 bases). The CDR3 runs 11 residues. Per the germline V gene, CDR1 is SNHLY and CDR2 is FYNNEI. Trimming stripped 6 bases from V and 4 bases from J, with 7 bases between. The CDR3 sequence: CASSGGYEQYF. In DNA, the CDR3 is TGTGCCAGCAGCGGAGGTTACGAGCAGTACTTC.

V usage is TRBV9 and J usage is TRBJ2-2; TRBD2 is a possible D gene (7 bases). V was cut by 2 bases and J by 2 bases, with 10 bases left in between. This CDR3 has 15 residues. The V gene's germline CDR1 is SGDLS and CDR2 YYNGEE. CDR3 in amino acids: CASSVAGANTGELFF. As DNA, the CDR3 is TGTGCCAGCAGCGTTGCGGGGGCTAACACCGGGGAGCTGTTTTTT.

The chain recombines TRBV28 with TRBJ2-5, with a tentative D call TRBD2 (6 bases). CDR3 length equals 14 residues. Per the germline V gene, CDR1 is MDHEN and CDR2 is SYDVKM. V was cut by 7 bases and J by 5 bases, with 17 bases left in between. As DNA, the CDR3 is TGTGCCAGCAATCCCGTGACTAGTGGCGAGACCCAGTACTTC. Translated, it gives CASNPVTSGETQYF.

The table lists this clonotype with a few counts. The chain is built from TRBV20-1 and TRBJ2-1, with TRBD2 matching 12 bases. Germline lookup yields CDR1 DFQATT and CDR2 SNEGSKA (reference sequence). The CDR3 consists of 16 residues. V gave up 2 bases and J gave up 6 bases; unmatched junction bases: 8. This CDR3 is CSARPSTSGRFNEQFF. The DNA for the CDR3 is TGCAGTGCTAGACCATCAACTAGCGGGAGGTTCAATGAGCAGTTCTTC.

This clonotype was counted at least ten times. The chain employs TRBV7-2 and TRBJ2-1, with TRBD2 matching over 10 bases. This CDR3 comprises 17 residues. In germline, CDR1 is SGHTA, CDR2 FQGNSA. With V trimmed by 4 bases and J by 1 base, 7 bases remained unmatched. CDR3 nucleotide sequence: TGTGCCAGCAGCTCAACGATAGCGGGGGGTTCCTACAATGAGCAGTTCTTC. Amino acid sequence: CASSSTIAGGSYNEQFF.

In this sample, this clonotype turned up a few times. The junction departs from germline at one end; a sequencing error may be responsible. The chain is built from TRBV7-9 and TRBJ1-4; a weak D match, TRBD1 (5 bases). The CDR3 is 16 residues long. Germline-derived CDR1 and CDR2 are SEHNR and FQNEAQ (reference sequence). In DNA form, the CDR3 reads TGTGCCAGCAGCTTACCCCGGGGGGTGAGAGATGAAAGACTGTTTTTT. It yields the protein CASSLPRGVRDERLFF.

In its sample, this clonotype was seen many times. The chain couples TRBV28 to TRBJ2-3; 7 bases map to TRBD2. Germline V CDR1 and CDR2: MDHEN, SYDVKM. The CDR3 has 15 amino acids. The V segment lost 5 bases and the J segment 2 bases; nucleotides outside the gene matches: 7. In DNA, the CDR3 is TGTGCCAGCAGTGCCAGCGGGGCGCTCACAGATACGCAGTATTTT. It encodes CASSASGALTDTQYF.

This clonotype was seen ten or more times. The chain employs TRBV27 and TRBJ2-5; 7 bases are shared with TRBD1. V trimming: 3 bases; J trimming: 0 bases; junction bases outside the gene matches: 4. The CDR3 consists of 15 residues. Germline CDR1 MNHEY, CDR2 SMNVEV (reference sequence). The chain's CDR3 is CASSFWGQYQETQYF. The CDR3 region has the DNA TGTGCCAGCAGTTTTTGGGGACAGTACCAAGAGACCCAGTACTTC.

About this clonotype: One base away lies a much larger clone, so this may be a sequencing read error. The CDR3 end shows no conserved phenylalanine or tryptophan, and so a read error is likely. The chain has TRBV6-5 and TRBJ1-1, with 7 bases fitting TRBD1. Trimming cost V 2 bases and J 5 bases; bases outside gene matches: 5. There are 14 residues in the CDR3. Germline values: CDR1 MNHEY, CDR2 SVGAGI. The CDR3 loop is CASSYVRGQTEAFL. CDR3 sequence (DNA): TGTGCCAGCAGTTACGTGAGGGGGCAAACTGAAGCTTTCCTT.

This clonotype turned up a few times. J is TRBJ2-7 and V is TRBV7-8; 7 bases agree with TRBD1. Per the germline V gene, CDR1 is SGHVS and CDR2 is FQNEAQ. This CDR3 has 17 residues. Trimming removed 2 bases from V and 3 bases from J; junction bases left unmatched: 13. The CDR3 is CASSLSPSGTANYEQYF. CDR3 sequence (DNA): TGTGCCAGCAGCTTATCCCCCTCCGGGACAGCAAACTACGAGCAGTACTTC.

The chain carries TRBV12-3 or TRBV12-4 and TRBJ1-1; a weak D match, TRBD1 (6 bases). The ends were cut back, 3 bases at V and 8 bases at J, with 7 bases in the middle. The CDR3 totals 11 residues. This CDR3 is CASSFDREAFF. The CDR3 DNA sequence: TGTGCCAGCAGTTTTGACAGGGAAGCTTTCTTT.

There are a few counts of this clonotype. The chain uses TRBV4-3 and TRBJ1-6; D might be TRBD1 (5 bases). The germline V gene has CDR1 LGHNA and CDR2 YSLEER. The V and J ends lost 0 bases and 4 bases respectively, with 10 bases between them. This CDR3 contains 16 residues. CDR3 DNA sequence: TGCGCCAGCAGCCAAGATACAGGAACTTATAATTCACCCCTCCACTTT. Its protein is CASSQDTGTYNSPLHF.